This T cell receptor (beta chain) was captured by sequencing in a study of T cell changes during pregnancy in multiple sclerosis. This CDR3 spans 15 amino acids. Germline V gives CDR1 SEHNR, CDR2 FQNEAQ (reference sequence). V was cut by 1 base and J by 3 bases, with 10 bases left in between. Using immunoSEQ multiplex PCR, the repertoire was profiled, and TCRdb retains in-frame clones only, with some absent. The sample carries about 25,000 clones, roughly 86% recorded once. This sequence originates from a female donor in good health, enrolled as a control in a pregnancy study. The chain is built from TRBV7-9 and TRBJ2-1, with a tentative D call TRBD2 (6 bases). The starting material was CD8+ T cells from peripheral blood mononuclear cells, obtained in the first trimester of pregnancy. CDR3 bases: TGTGCCAGCAGCTTAGGGGGAGGTGGCTACAATGAGCAGTTCTTC. This sequence encodes CASSLGGGGYNEQFF. The entire variable domain, with the rest obtained from reference TRBV7-9 and TRBJ2-1, is as follows: DTGVSQNPRHKITKRGQNVTFRCDPISEHNRLYWYRQTLGQGPEFLTYFQNEAQLEKSRLLSDRFSAERPKGSFSTLEIQRTEQGDSAMYLCASSLGGGGYNEQFFGPGTRLTVL.